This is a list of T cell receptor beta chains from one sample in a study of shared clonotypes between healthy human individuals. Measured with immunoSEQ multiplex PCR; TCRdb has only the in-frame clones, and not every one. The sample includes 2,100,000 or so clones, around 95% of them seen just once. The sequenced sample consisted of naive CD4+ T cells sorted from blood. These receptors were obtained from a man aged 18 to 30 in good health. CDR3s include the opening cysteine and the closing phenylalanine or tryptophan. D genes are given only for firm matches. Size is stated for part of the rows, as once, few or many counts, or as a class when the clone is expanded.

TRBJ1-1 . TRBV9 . CASSPSTGKNTEAFF TGTGCCAGCAGCCCCAGCACCGGGAAGAACACTGAAGCTTTCTTT
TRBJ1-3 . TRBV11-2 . CASSPLSGLGNTIYF TGTGCCAGCAGCCCCCTTTCCGGTTTGGGAAACACCATATATTTT
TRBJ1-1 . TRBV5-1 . CASSPPPGAMNTEAFF TGCGCCAGCAGCCCCCCACCGGGAGCAATGAACACTGAAGCTTTCTTT
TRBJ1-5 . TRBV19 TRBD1 CASTLGDSHQPQHF TGTGCCAGCACCCTGGGGGACAGCCATCAGCCCCAGCATTTT
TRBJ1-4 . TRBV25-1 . CASSMVGKGINEKLFF TGTGCCAGCAGTATGGTTGGAAAGGGGATTAATGAAAAACTGTTTTTT
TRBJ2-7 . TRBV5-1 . CASRISPYEQYF TGCGCCAGCAGAATAAGCCCCTACGAGCAGTACTTC
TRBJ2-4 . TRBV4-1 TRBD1 CASSIHTIGQGVNIQYF TGCGCCAGCAGCATACACACAATCGGGCAGGGGGTTAACATTCAGTACTTC
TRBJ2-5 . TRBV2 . CASSEAADGQETQYF TGTGCCAGCAGTGAAGCCGCGGACGGACAAGAGACCCAGTACTTC
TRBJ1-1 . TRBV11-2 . CASSLQSGATEAFF TGTGCCAGCAGCCTCCAATCCGGGGCCACTGAAGCTTTCTTT
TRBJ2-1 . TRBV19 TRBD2 CASSGLAPYNEQFF TGTGCCAGTAGTGGACTAGCGCCTTACAATGAGCAGTTCTTC
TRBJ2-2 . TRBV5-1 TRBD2 CASSLGTSGRTGELFF TGCGCCAGCAGCTTGGGGACTAGCGGGAGAACCGGGGAGCTGTTTTTT
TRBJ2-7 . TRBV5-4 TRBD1 CASTSGGVRYEQYF TGTGCCAGCACTTCAGGGGGCGTAAGGTACGAGCAGTACTTC
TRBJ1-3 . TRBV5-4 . CASSLMGGVGLGNTIYF TGTGCCAGCAGCTTGATGGGCGGCGTAGGCCTCGGAAACACCATATATTTT
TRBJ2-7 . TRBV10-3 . CAIRGDRDSYEQYF TGTGCCATCAGAGGGGACCGAGACTCCTACGAGCAGTACTTC
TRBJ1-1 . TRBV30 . CAWSPLGNTEAFF TGTGCCTGGTCCCCCTTGGGGAACACTGAAGCTTTCTTT
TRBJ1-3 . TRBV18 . CASSIQSGSSSGNTIYF TGTGCCAGCTCCATTCAAAGTGGGAGTTCCTCTGGAAACACCATATATTTT
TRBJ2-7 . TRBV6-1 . CASSAWISTYEQYF TGTGCCAGCAGTGCGTGGATCAGTACCTACGAGCAGTACTTC
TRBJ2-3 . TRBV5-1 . CASSKGGSTDTQYF TGCGCCAGCAGTAAGGGGGGAAGCACAGATACGCAGTATTTT
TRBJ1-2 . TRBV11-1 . CASSPTPGTGIYGYTF TGTGCCAGCAGCCCAACCCCGGGCACCGGCATCTATGGCTACACCTTC
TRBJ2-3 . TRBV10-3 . CAISERATDTQYF TGTGCCATCAGTGAACGAGCAACAGATACGCAGTATTTT
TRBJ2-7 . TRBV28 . CASSFGGVGYEQYF TGTGCCAGCAGTTTTGGAGGGGTCGGGTACGAGCAGTACTTC
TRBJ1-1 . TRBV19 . CASRLGQLNTEAFF TGTGCCAGTAGATTGGGACAACTGAACACTGAAGCTTTCTTT
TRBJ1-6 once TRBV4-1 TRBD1 CASSQATGQDNSPLHF TGCGCCAGCAGCCAAGCAACAGGACAGGATAATTCACCCCTCCACTTT
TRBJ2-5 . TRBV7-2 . CASSLYGRETQYF TGTGCCAGCAGCTTATACGGCCGAGAGACCCAGTACTTC
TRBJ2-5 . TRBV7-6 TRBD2 CASSLGTIQETQYF TGTGCCAGCAGCCTCGGGACTATCCAAGAGACCCAGTACTTC
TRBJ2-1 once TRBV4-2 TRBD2 CASTQSGAYNEQFF TGTGCCAGCACGCAAAGCGGGGCCTACAATGAGCAGTTCTTC
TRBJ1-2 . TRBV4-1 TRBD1 CASSLGAGGSWGYTF TGCGCCAGCAGCCTGGGGGCAGGGGGGTCTTGGGGCTACACCTTC
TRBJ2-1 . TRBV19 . CASSIGRVRDEQFF TGTGCCAGTAGTATCGGCAGGGTGCGGGATGAGCAGTTCTTC
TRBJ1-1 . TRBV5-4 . CASCKQDTEAFF TGTGCCAGCTGTAAACAAGACACTGAAGCTTTCTTT
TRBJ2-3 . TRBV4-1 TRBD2 CASSQASGGLNTQYF TGCGCCAGCAGCCAAGCTAGCGGGGGCCTGAATACGCAGTATTTT
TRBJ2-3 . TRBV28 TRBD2 CASSFGLAGDTSTDTQYF TGTGCCAGCAGTTTCGGGCTAGCGGGCGATACTAGCACAGATACGCAGTATTTT
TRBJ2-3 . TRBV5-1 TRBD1 CASSLEGQTDTQYF TGCGCCAGCAGCTTGGAGGGACAGACAGATACGCAGTATTTT
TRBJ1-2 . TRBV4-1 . CASSQILGVASDGYTF TGCGCCAGCAGCCAAATCTTAGGGGTGGCCTCTGATGGCTACACCTTC
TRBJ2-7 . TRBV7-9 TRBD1 CASSLGQGRADEQYF TGTGCCAGCAGCTTAGGACAGGGGCGCGCCGACGAGCAGTACTTC
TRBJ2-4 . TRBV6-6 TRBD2 CASSPTSGKTKSIQYF TGTGCCAGCAGTCCGACTAGCGGGAAGACTAAAAGCATTCAGTACTTC
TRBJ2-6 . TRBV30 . CAWSVPPSPGANVLTF TGTGCCTGGAGTGTGCCCCCGAGCCCTGGGGCCAACGTCCTGACTTTC
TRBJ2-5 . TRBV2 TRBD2 CASRWTSGGVEETQYF TGTGCCAGCAGATGGACTAGCGGGGGGGTGGAGGAGACCCAGTACTTC
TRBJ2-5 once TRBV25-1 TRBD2 CASSESRAGGKETQYF TGTGCCAGCAGTGAATCGAGAGCGGGGGGAAAAGAGACCCAGTACTTC
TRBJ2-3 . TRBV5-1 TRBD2 CASSLPRDYISWERVTQYF TGCGCCAGCAGCTTGCCGAGGGACTACATCTCTTGGGAGAGAGTTACGCAGTATTTT
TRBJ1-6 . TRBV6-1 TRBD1 CASSEGQYNSPLHF TGTGCCAGCAGTGAGGGACAGTATAATTCACCCCTCCACTTT
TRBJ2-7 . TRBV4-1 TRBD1 CASSRTGTGIYEQYF TGCGCCAGCAGCCGAACCGGGACAGGGATTTACGAGCAGTACTTC
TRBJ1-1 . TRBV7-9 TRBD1 CASSLTGIAGTEAFF TGTGCCAGCAGCTTGACAGGGATCGCGGGCACTGAAGCTTTCTTT
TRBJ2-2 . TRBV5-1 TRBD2 CASRWTSGNTGELFF TGCGCCAGCAGATGGACTAGCGGGAACACCGGGGAGCTGTTTTTT
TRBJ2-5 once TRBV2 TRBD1 CASSETHPQGASLETQYF TGTGCCAGCAGTGAAACACATCCACAGGGGGCATCCTTGGAGACCCAGTACTTC
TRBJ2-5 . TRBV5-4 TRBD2 CASSLASGYFQETQYF TGTGCCAGCAGCTTAGCTAGCGGGTACTTTCAAGAGACCCAGTACTTC
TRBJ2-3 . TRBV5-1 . CASSLLGVTDTQYF TGCGCCAGCAGCTTGTTGGGAGTTACAGATACGCAGTATTTT
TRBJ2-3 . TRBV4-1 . CASSREDLTDTQYF TGCGCCAGCAGCCGAGAGGACCTCACAGATACGCAGTATTTT
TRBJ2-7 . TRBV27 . CASRPGTDHYEQYF TGTGCCAGCAGGCCCGGGACGGACCACTACGAGCAGTACTTC
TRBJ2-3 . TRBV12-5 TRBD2 CASGLYSGSRQYF TGTGCTAGTGGTTTGTACAGCGGGAGCCGGCAGTATTTT
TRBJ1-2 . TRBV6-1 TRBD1 CASSDGDRGPTLGYTF TGTGCCAGCAGTGACGGAGACAGGGGCCCAACGCTCGGCTACACCTTC
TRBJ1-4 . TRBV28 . CASGQGNEKLFF TGTGCCAGCGGTCAGGGGAATGAAAAACTGTTTTTT
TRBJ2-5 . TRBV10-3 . CATEGGVEETQYF TGTGCCACCGAGGGGGGGGTTGAAGAGACCCAGTACTTC
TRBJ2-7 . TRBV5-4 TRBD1 CASSLNRGANEQYF TGTGCCAGCAGCTTAAACAGGGGCGCCAACGAGCAGTACTTC
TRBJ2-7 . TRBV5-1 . CASALRTLSSYEQYF TGCGCCAGCGCCCTCCGGACACTAAGCTCCTACGAGCAGTACTTC
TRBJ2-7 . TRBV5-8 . CASSLEARHEQYF TGTGCCAGCAGCTTGGAAGCTCGACACGAGCAGTACTTC
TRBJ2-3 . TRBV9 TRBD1 CASSPRMGTAGTDTQYF TGTGCCAGCAGCCCACGTATGGGGACAGCAGGCACAGATACGCAGTATTTT
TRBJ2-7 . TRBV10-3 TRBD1 CAISEATGVYEQYF TGTGCCATCAGTGAGGCCACAGGGGTCTACGAGCAGTACTTC
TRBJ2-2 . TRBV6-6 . CASSPAQAVTGELFF TGTGCCAGCAGCCCGGCGCAGGCAGTAACCGGGGAGCTGTTTTTT
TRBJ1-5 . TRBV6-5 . CASSYTAGTQPQHF TGTGCCAGCAGTTATACAGCGGGGACCCAGCCCCAGCATTTT